The source of this T cell receptor (beta chain) is a study of T cells in localized non-small cell lung cancer (dated by TCRdb to the early 2020s). Broadly, across the study: T cell repertoires of a few hundred early-stage NSCLC patients were analyzed, with tumors being compared against uninvolved tumor-adjacent lungs. The cohort was made up of roughly 250 treatment-naive NSCLC patients whose localized lung tumors had been resected. The mean age of the NSCLC patients was about 64 years, with 120 to 150 men and over 100 women. The study at large found these results: A median of 57 of the top 100 tumor clones turned up in the paired uninvolved adjacent lung, and under 30 of those clones also ranked among the top 100 of that same adjacent lung. Because multi-region sequencing of the tumors was not done, intratumor heterogeneity could not be ruled out. Higher T cell density in blood was associated with longer overall survival, whereas higher clonality in adjacent lung was associated with shorter survival. Uninvolved tumor-adjacent lung showed the highest T cell clonality, higher than tumor, which suggests more focused antigenic responses in the uninvolved tumor-adjacent lung. Because of the exploratory design, TCR variables were selected using unadjusted p-values without false-discovery rate correction.

This clone was detected only a few times. Which antigen it targets is not known. Base qualities are not provided; no much larger clone lies one nucleotide away. V lost 5 bases and J lost 2 bases, and the count of bases not matched to a germline gene is 8. The CDR3 starts with the cysteine, ends with the phenylalanine, and has 15 residues. Left in the record is the CDR3 DNA by itself, 45 bases read in frame from the first base. The germline V gene encodes CDR1 MNHNS and CDR2 SASEGT. At diagnosis, tumor, uninvolved tumor-adjacent lung and peripheral blood were collected and then preserved as a mix of FFPE and fresh-frozen material. For TCR repertoire profiling, the blood samples were analyzed as peripheral blood mononuclear cells. The immunoSEQ Assay was used to sequence TCR beta CDR3 regions from DNA. The paper's processing steps were these. To compute T cell density, TCR beta template counts were normalized to usable DNA, which was estimated by amplifying housekeeping genes. Richness was estimated with the preseqR package, extrapolating to 400,000 templates for PBMC samples and 120,000 templates for tissue samples. Clonality was taken to be one minus Pielou's evenness. Tissue-enriched TCRs were identified through differential abundance testing performed on productive amino-acid clonotypes, with a minimum total count of 5 and an alpha of 0.1. The Jaccard Index and the Morisita Overlap Index were used to measure how much the repertoires overlapped between compartments. GLIPH grouped TCR beta CDR3s together with public tetramer-defined viral CDR3s, and a viral motif had to include at least three viral sequences and also show V-gene enrichment. TCRdb's version of the immuneACCESS table is confined to in-frame rearrangements and falls short of the full clone set. An unresolved V gene accounts for under half of the shortfall where checked; the remainder is of unknown origin. V and J calls plus clone size are reproduced from that table; the DNA served to infer D and trimming. The table for this sample lists just under 20,000 clones; about 91% of them were counted only once. About 8.4% of the sample comes from the top ten.

This material consisted of peripheral blood, taken before any cancer treatment. The source of this sequence is a man aged 40 to 69 with stage I lung adenocarcinoma. This chain joins TRBV6-1 to TRBJ1-1; 7 bases in the junction line up with TRBD1. The CDR3 loop reads CASSTLTGRNTEAFF. The DNA reads TGTGCCAGCAGTACTTTGACAGGGCGAAACACTGAAGCTTTCTTT.